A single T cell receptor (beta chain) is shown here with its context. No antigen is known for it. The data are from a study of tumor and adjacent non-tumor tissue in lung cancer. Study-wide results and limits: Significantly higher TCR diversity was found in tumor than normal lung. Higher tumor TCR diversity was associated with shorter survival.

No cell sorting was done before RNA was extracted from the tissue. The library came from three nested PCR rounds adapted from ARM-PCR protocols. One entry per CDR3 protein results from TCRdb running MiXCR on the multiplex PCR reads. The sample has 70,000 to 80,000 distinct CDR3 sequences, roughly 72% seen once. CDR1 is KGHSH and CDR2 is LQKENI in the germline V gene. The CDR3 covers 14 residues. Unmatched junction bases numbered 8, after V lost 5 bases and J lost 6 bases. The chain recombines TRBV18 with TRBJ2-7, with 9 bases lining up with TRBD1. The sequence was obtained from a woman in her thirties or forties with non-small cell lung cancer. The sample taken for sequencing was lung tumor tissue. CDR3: CASSTRQGGGEQYF. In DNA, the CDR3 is TGTGCCAGCTCAACAAGACAGGGGGGAGGCGAGCAGTACTTC.